The T cell receptor beta chain described here comes from a study of T cell responses to AZD1222 COVID-19 vaccine (dated by TCRdb to the early 2020s). At the level of the whole study: Because spike-specific TCR depth and breadth did not differ between the two schedules, AZD1222 recipients who got a second dose at roughly 4 weeks were pooled with those who got a second dose at roughly 12 weeks. TCR sequencing was performed for about 250 trial participants, of whom about 200 were given two doses of AZD1222 and around 25 were given two doses of MenACWY control vaccine. Trial participants were enrolled by age into 18-55, 56-69 and 70-plus year subgroups, with about 150, 28 and 57 TCR-sequenced participants respectively.

Trimming at the junction amounts to 4 bases on V and 5 bases on J, and the germline ends lie 16 bases apart. Spanning cysteine to phenylalanine, the CDR3 consists of 14 amino acids. Just the 42-base CDR3 DNA is kept, in frame starting at base 1. The germline V gene encodes CDR1 SGHRS and CDR2 YFSETQ. On this clone itself: Its antigen remains unidentified. Per-base quality was not reported, and no clone a single base away is much larger than it.

The time point label, read with the paper, signifies: baseline before first vaccination. Vaccinee samples were obtained from the UK trials COV001 and COV002, which included a single-blind randomized controlled phase 2/3 trial of AZD1222 (ChAdOx1 nCoV-19) in healthy adults. For TCRbeta chain sequencing, PBMC samples from trial participants were taken at day 0 and at day 28 after the second dose. The CDR3 regions of human TCRbeta chains were analyzed by immunosequencing. Per the authors' processing: TCRs in the repertoires were compared against a reference library of SARS-CoV-2-specific TCRs that had been generated with the MIRA antigen-specificity platform. Breadth meant the fraction of unique TCRs that were SARS-CoV-2-associated, whereas depth meant the fraction of total T cells that were SARS-CoV-2-associated. Using the MIRA data, every spike-specific TCR was mapped to the spike region that the TCR reacted to and assigned to either a CD4 or a CD8 class. Log10-transformed breadth and depth values were compared by one-way ANOVA with Sidak's multiple comparisons tests. In TCRdb, the immuneACCESS table is reduced to in-frame sequences with V and J assigned. These tables do not hold every clone; where another copy was compared, an unresolved V gene accounts for under half, and the others remain unexplained. That table furnishes V, J and clone size, whereas the DNA furnished D and trimming. Within this sample are 150,000 to 200,000 clones, with approximately 92% of them counted one time only. The ten largest clones take up roughly 2.2% of the sample.

Findings and caveats that apply to the study as a whole: In the small 56-69-year group, the increase in depth fell short of significance, most likely because of low power. The vaccine-associated CD4 TCRs covered the entire spike protein, and the dominant responses fell in regions 160-218 and 743-854. Conclusions about previously exposed vaccinees are limited, since just five or six AZD1222 recipients were seropositive for SARS-CoV-2 at baseline. Participants were mostly white British and included more females than males, and it was suggested by the authors that clonal diversity may have been underestimated. Because no day 14 peak-response samples were available, repertoires were characterized only after the peak T cell response. A significant rise in spike-specific TCR breadth and depth was observed after two AZD1222 doses relative to day 0 and relative to MenACWY recipients. Reportedly, almost half of the unique spike-specific TCRs recognized epitopes lying outside the regions that are mutated in the B.1.351 and B.1.1.7 variants.

The sample was peripheral blood, taken on day 0 of AZD1222 vaccination. The chain is assembled from TRBV5-1 and TRBJ2-7, with an unclear D gene assignment. The receptor's source is an adult in good health. CDR3 sequence: CASSPGAAKDEQYF. The nucleotide sequence reads TGCGCCAGCAGCCCGGGTGCGGCCAAGGACGAGCAGTACTTC.